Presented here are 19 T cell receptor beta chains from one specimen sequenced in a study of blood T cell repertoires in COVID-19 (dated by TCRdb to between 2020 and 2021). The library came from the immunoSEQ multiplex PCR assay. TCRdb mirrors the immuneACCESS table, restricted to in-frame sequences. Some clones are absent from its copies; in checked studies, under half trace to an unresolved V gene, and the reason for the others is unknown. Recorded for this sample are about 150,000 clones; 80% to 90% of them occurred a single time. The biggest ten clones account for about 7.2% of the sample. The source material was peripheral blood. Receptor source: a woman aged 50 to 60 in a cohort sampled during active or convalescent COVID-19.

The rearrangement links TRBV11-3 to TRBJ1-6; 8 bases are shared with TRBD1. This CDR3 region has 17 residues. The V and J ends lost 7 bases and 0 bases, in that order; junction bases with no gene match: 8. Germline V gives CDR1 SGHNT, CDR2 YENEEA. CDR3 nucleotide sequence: TGTGCCAGCAAGGAGGGACAGGTTAGCTCCTATAATTCACCCCTCCACTTT. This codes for CASKEGQVSSYNSPLHF.

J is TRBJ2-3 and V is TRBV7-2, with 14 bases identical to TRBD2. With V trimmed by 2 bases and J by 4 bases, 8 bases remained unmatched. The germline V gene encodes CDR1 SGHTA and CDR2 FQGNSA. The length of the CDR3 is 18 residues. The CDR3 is CASSLHPRLAGGADTQYF. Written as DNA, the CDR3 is TGTGCCAGCAGCTTACATCCCAGACTAGCGGGGGGGGCAGATACGCAGTATTTT.

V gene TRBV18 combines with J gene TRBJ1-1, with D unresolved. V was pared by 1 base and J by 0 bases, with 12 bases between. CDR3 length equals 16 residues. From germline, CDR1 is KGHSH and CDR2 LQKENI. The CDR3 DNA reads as TGTGCCAGCTCACCACGAGACGGAGGGTTGAACACTGAAGCTTTCTTT. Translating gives CASSPRDGGLNTEAFF.

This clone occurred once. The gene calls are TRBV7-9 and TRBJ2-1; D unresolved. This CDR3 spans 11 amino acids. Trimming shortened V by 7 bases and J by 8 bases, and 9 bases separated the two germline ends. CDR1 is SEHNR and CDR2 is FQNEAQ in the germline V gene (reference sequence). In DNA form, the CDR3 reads TGTGCCAGCACCAGAAGAGATGAGCAGTTCTTC. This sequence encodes CASTRRDEQFF.

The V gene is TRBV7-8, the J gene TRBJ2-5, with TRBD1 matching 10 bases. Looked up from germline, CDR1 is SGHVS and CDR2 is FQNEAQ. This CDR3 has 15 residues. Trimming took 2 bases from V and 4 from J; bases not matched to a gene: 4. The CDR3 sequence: CASSLSTGGTETQYF. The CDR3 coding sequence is TGTGCCAGCAGCTTATCGACAGGGGGCACAGAGACCCAGTACTTC.

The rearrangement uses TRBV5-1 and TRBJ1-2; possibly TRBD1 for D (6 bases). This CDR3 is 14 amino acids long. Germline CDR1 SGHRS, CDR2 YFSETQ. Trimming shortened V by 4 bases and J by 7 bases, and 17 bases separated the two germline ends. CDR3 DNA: TGCGCCAGCAGCGTAACAGGGTCGGACCCTGGCTACACCTTC. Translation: CASSVTGSDPGYTF.

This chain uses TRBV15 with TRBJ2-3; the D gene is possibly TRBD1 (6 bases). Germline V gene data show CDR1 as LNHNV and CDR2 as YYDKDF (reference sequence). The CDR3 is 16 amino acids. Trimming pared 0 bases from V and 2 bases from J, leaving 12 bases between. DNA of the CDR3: TGTGCCACCAGCAGAGACGCAGGGGCTCTCACAGATACGCAGTATTTT. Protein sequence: CATSRDAGALTDTQYF.

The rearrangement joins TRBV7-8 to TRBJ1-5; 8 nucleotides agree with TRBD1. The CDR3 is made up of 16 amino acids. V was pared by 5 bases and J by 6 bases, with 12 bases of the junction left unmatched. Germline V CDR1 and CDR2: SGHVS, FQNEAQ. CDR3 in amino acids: CASSPLTGEVGQPQHF. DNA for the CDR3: TGTGCCAGCAGCCCACTGACAGGGGAGGTCGGTCAGCCCCAGCATTTT. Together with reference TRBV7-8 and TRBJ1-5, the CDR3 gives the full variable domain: GAGVSQSPRYKVAKRGQDVALRCDPISGHVSLFWYQQALGQGPEFLTYFQNEAQLDKSGLPSDRFFAERPEGSVSTLKIQRTQQEDSAVYLCASSPLTGEVGQPQHFGDGTRLSIL.

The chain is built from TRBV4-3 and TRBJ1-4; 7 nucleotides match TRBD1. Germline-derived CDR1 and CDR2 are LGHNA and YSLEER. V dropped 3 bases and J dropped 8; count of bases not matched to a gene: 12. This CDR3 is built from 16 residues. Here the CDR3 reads CASSHLSGGSYEKLFF. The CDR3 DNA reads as TGCGCCAGCAGCCATCTTTCAGGGGGTAGTTACGAAAAACTGTTTTTT.

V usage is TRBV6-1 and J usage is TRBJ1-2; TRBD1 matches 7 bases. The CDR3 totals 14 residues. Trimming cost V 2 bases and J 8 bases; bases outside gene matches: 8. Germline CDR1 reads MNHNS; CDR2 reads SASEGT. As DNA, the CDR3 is TGTGCCAGCAGTGAACCTACAGGGGATTGGGGCTACACCTTC. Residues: CASSEPTGDWGYTF.

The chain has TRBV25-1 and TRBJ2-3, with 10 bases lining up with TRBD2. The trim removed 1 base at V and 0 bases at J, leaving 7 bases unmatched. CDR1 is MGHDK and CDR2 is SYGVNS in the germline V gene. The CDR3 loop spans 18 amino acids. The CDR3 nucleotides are TGTGCCAGCAGTGAATCCCTAGCGGGGGCCCTAAGCACAGATACGCAGTATTTT. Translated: CASSESLAGALSTDTQYF.

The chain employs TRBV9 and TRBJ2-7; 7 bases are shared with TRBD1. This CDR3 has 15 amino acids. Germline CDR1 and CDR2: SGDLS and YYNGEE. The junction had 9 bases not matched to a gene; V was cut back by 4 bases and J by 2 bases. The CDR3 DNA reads TGTGCCAGCAGCATAGGGGTACAGGGGACCTACGAGCAGTACTTC. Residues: CASSIGVQGTYEQYF.

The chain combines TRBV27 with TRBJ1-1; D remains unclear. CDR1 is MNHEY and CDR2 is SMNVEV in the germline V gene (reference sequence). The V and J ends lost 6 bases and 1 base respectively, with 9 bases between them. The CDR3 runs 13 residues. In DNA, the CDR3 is TGTGCCAGCAGCATTAGTTGGAACACTGAAGCTTTCTTT. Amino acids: CASSISWNTEAFF.

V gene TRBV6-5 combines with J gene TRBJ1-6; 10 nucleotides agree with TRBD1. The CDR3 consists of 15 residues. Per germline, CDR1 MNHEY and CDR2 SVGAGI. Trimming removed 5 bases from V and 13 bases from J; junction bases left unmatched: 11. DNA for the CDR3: TGTGCCAGCAGTACCACCGACAGGGGGCATTACCCCCTCCACTTT. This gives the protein CASSTTDRGHYPLHF.

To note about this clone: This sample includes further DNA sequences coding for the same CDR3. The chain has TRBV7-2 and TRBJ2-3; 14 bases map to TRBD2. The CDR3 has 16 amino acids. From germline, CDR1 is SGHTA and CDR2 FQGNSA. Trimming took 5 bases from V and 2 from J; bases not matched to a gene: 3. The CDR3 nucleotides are TGTGCCAGCAGCAGACTAGCGGGGGGGAACACAGATACGCAGTATTTT. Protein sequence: CASSRLAGGNTDTQYF.

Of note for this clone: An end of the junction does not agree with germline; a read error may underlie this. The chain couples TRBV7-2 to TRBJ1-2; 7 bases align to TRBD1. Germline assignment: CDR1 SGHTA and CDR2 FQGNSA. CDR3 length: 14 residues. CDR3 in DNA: TGTGCCAGCAGCCCCGGGACAGCCAACTTTGGCTACACCTTC. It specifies CASSPGTANFGYTF.

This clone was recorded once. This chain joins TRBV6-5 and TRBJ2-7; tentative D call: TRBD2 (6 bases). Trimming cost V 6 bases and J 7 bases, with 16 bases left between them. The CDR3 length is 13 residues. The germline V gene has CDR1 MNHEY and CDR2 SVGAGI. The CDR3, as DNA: TGTGCCAGCAGCCCCCAACGGGAGAGAGAGCAGTACTTC. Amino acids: CASSPQREREQYF.

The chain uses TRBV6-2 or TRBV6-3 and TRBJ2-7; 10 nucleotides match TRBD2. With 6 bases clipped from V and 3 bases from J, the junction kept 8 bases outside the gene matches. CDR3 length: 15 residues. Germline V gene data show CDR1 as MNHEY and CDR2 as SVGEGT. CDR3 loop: CASSLASSGGYEQYF. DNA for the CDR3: TGTGCCAGCAGCCTTGCGTCTAGCGGGGGCTACGAGCAGTACTTC.

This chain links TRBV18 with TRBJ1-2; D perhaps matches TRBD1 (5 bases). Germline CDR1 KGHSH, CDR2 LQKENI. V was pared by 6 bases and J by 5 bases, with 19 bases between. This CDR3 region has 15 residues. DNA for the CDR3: TGTGCCAGCTCGTACACACAGGAAGCCATTTATGGCTACACCTTC. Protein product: CASSYTQEAIYGYTF.